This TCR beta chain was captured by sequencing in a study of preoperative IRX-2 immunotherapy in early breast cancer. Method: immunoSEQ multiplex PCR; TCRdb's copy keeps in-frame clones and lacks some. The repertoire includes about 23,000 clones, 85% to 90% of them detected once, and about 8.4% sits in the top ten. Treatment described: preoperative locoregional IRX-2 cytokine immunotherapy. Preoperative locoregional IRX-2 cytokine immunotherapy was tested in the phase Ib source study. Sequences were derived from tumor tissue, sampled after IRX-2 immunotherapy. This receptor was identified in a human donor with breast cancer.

The CDR3: CASSGVGRQGGQETQYF. CDR3 bases: TGTGCCAGCAGCGGGGTGGGGAGACAGGGGGGGCAAGAGACCCAGTACTTC. V is TRBV9 and J is TRBJ2-5; TRBD1 matches at 9 bases. Trimming at V came to 3 bases and at J to 2 bases, leaving 11 bases not matched to a gene. The germline V gene has CDR1 SGDLS and CDR2 YYNGEE. The CDR3 loop spans 17 amino acids.